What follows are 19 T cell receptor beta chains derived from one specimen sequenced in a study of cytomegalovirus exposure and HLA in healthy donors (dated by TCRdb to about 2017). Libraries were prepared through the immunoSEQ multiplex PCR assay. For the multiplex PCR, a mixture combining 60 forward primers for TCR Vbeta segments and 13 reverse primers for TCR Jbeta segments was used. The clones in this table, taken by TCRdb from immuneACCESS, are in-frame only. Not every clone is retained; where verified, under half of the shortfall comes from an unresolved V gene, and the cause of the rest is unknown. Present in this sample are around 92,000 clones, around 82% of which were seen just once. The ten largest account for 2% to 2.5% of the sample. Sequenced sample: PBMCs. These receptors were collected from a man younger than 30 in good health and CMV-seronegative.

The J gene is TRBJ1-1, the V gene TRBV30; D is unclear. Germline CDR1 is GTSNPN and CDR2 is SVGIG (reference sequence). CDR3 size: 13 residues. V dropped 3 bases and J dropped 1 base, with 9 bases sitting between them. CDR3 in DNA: TGTGCCTGGAGCGCCATGAGGAACACTGAAGCTTTCTTT. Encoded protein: CAWSAMRNTEAFF.

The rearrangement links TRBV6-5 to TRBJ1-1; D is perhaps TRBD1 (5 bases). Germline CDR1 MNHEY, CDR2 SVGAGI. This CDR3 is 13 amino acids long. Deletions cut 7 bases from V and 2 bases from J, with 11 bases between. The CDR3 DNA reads TGTGCCAGCACCTTGGACATAAACACTGAAGCTTTCTTT. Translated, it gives CASTLDINTEAFF.

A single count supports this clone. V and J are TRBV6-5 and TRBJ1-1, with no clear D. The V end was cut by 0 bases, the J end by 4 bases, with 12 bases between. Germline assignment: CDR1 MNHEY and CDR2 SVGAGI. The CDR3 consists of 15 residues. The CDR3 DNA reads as TGTGCCAGCAGTTACTCGAACGGGGAGGGCACTGAAGCTTTCTTT. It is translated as CASSYSNGEGTEAFF.

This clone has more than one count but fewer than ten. DNA for the CDR3: TGTGCCAGCAGCCCCGGGGGGTGGAACACTGAAGCTTTCTTT. Translated: CASSPGGWNTEAFF. V is TRBV5-4 and J is TRBJ1-1; a weak D match, TRBD1 (5 bases). V was pared by 4 bases and J by 1 base, with 11 bases between. The CDR3 consists of 14 residues. Germline values: CDR1 SGHNT, CDR2 YYREEE (reference sequence). Using reference TRBV5-4 and TRBJ1-1 for the parts outside the CDR3, the full variable domain is ETGVTQSPTHLIKTRGQQVTLRCSSQSGHNTVSWYQQALGQGPQFIFQYYREEENGRGNFPPRFSGLQFPNYSSELNVNALELDDSALYLCASSPGGWNTEAFFGQGTRLTVV.

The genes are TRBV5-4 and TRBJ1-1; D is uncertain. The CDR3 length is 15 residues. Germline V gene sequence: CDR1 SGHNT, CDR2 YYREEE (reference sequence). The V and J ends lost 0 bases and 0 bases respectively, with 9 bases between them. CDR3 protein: CASSLDQTMNTEAFF. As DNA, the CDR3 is TGTGCCAGCAGCTTGGACCAGACAATGAACACTGAAGCTTTCTTT.

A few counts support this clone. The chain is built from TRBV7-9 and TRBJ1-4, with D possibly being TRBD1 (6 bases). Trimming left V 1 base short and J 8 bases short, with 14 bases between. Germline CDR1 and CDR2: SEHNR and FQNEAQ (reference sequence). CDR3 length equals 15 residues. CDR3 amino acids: CASSLETGHQEKLFF. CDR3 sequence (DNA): TGTGCCAGCAGCTTAGAAACGGGACATCAAGAAAAACTGTTTTTT.

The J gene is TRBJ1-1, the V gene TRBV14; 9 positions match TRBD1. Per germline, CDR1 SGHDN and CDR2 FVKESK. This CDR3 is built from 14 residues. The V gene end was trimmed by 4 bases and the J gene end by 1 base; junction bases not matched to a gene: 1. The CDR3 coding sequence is TGTGCCAGCAGCCGGGGACAGGGGAACACTGAAGCTTTCTTT. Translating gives CASSRGQGNTEAFF. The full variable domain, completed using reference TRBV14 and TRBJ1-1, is EAGVTQFPSHSVIEKGQTVTLRCDPISGHDNLYWYRRVMGKEIKFLLHFVKESKQDESGMPNNRFLAERTGGTYSTLKVQPAELEDSGVYFCASSRGQGNTEAFFGQGTRLTVV.

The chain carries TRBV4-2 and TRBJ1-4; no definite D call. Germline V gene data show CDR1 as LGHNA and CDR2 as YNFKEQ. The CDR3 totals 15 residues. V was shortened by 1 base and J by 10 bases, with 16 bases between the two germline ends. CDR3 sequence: CASSQGRGTVGKLFF. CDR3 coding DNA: TGTGCCAGCAGCCAAGGCCGGGGAACAGTTGGAAAACTGTTTTTT.

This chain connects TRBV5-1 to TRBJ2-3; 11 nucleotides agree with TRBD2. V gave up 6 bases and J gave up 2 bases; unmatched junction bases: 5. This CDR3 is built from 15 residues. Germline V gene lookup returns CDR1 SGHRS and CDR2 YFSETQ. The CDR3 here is CASTGTSGNTDTQYF. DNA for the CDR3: TGCGCCAGCACCGGGACTAGCGGTAACACAGATACGCAGTATTTT.

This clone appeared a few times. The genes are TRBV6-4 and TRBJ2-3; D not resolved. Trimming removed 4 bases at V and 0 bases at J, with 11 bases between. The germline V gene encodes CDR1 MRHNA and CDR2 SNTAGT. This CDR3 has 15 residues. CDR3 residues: CASSVLPSSTDTQYF. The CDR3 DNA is TGTGCCAGCAGTGTCCTCCCCTCTAGCACAGATACGCAGTATTTT.

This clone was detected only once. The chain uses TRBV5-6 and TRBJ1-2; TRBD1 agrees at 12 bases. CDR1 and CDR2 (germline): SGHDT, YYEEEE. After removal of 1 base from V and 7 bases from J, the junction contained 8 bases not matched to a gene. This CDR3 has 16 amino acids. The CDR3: CASSLLGQGAQAGYTF. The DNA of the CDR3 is TGTGCCAGCAGCTTGTTGGGACAGGGGGCGCAGGCTGGCTACACCTTC.

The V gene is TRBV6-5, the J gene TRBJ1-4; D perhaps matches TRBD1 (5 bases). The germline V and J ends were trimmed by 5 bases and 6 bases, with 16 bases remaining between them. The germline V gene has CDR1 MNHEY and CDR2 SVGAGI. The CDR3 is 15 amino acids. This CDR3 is CASSHRRGLYEKLFF. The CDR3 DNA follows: TGTGCCAGCAGTCACCGGAGGGGATTATATGAAAAACTGTTTTTT.

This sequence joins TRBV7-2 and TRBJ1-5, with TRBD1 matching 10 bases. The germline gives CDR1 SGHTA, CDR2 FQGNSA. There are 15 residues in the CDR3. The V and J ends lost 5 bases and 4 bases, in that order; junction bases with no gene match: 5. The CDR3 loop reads CASSPMGQGNQPQHF. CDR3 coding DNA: TGTGCCAGCAGCCCCATGGGACAGGGGAATCAGCCCCAGCATTTT. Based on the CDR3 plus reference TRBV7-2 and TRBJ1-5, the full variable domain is GAGVSQSPSNKVTEKGKDVELRCDPISGHTALYWYRQSLGQGLEFLIYFQGNSAPDKSGLPSDRFSAERTGGSVSTLTIQRTQQEDSAVYLCASSPMGQGNQPQHFGDGTRLSIL.

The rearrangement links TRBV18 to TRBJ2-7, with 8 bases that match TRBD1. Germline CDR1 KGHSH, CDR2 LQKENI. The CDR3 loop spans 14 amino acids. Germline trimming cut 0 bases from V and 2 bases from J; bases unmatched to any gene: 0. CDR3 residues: CASSPPGQAYEQYF. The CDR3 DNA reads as TGTGCCAGCTCACCACCGGGACAGGCCTACGAGCAGTACTTC. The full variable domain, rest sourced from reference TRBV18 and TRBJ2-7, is NAGVMQNPRHLVRRRGQEARLRCSPMKGHSHVYWYRQLPEEGLKFMVYLQKENIIDESGMPKERFSAEFPKEGPSILRIQQVVRGDSAAYFCASSPPGQAYEQYFGPGTRLTVT.

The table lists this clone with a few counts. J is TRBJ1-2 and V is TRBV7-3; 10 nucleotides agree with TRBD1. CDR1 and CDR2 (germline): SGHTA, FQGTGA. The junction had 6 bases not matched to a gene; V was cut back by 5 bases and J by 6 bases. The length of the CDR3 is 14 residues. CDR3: CASSPRQGANGYTF. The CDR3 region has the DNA TGTGCCAGCAGCCCCCGACAGGGGGCAAATGGCTACACCTTC.

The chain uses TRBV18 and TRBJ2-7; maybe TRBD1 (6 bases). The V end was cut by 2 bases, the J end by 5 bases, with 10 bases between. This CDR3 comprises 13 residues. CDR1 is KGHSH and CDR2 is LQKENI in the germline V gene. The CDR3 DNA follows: TGTGCCAGCTCACCAGGGACAACCGACGAGCAGTACTTC. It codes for CASSPGTTDEQYF.

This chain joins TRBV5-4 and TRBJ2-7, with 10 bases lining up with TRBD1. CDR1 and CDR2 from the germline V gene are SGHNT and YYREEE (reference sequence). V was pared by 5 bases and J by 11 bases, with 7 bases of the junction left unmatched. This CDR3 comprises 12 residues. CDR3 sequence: CASSPDRGVKYF. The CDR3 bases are TGTGCCAGCAGTCCGGACAGGGGGGTGAAGTACTTC.

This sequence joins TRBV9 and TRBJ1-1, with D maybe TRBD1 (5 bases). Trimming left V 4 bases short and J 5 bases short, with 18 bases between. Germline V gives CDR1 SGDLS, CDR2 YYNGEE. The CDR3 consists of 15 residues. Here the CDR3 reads CASSTTTGGTTEAFF. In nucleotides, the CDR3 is TGTGCCAGCAGCACAACTACCGGGGGTACTACTGAAGCTTTCTTT.

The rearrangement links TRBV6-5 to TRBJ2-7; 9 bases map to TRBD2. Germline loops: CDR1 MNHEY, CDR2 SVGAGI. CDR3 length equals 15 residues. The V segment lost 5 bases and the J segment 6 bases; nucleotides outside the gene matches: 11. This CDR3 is CASSGRGGAPLEQYF. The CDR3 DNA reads TGTGCCAGCAGTGGACGCGGGGGGGCCCCTCTCGAGCAGTACTTC.